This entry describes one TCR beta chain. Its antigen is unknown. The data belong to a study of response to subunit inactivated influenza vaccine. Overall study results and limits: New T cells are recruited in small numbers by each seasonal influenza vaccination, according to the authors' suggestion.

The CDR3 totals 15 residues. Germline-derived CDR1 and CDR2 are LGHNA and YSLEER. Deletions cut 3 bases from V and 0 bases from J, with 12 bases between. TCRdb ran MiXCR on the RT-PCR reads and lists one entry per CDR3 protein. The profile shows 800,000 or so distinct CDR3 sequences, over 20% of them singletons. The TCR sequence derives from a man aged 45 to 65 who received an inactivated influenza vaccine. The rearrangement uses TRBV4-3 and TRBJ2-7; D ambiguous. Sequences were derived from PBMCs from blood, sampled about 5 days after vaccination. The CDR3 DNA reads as TGCGCCAGCAGCCATCGTTCAGGCCGCTCCTACGAGCAGTACTTC. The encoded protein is CASSHRSGRSYEQYF.